The source of this T cell receptor (beta chain) is a study of blood T cell repertoires in COVID-19 (dated by TCRdb to 2019 to 2021). With regard to the full study: Collaborator samples came from the United States, Italy and Spain and covered acute and convalescent phases of COVID-19. The material from the prospective study consisted of cDNA or gDNA derived from T cells, B-cell-depleted T cells, or PBMCs. Samples came from the ongoing ImmuneRACE study (first 160 participants) plus 1,254 subjects from 6 global collaborators. The sample metadata nearly always contained a de-identified subject ID, COVID-19 status, age in years and sex. Where available, HLA class I and class II types were taken from metadata supplied by the sample provider and were not determined by assay-based typing. A freely available public database, intended as a resource for researchers studying the immune response to SARS-CoV-2, is where the repertoires were released. Deeply sampled blood TCRbeta repertoires from subjects exposed to, actively infected with, or recovered from COVID-19 were included in the dataset. What the study reported, not specific to this receptor: Clinical and demographic metadata were provided uncurated, with the amount varying by source and participant.

In the prospective study, participants were roughly 18 to 89 years old, resided in approximately 25 geographic areas of the United States, and were enrolled through a virtual design. In the prospective study, cohorts were assigned on the basis of participant-reported clinical history obtained from a screening survey and a study questionnaire. Recovered participants in ImmuneRACE Cohort 3 were defined by two consecutive negative NP/OP PCR tests, clearance by a healthcare professional, or resolution of symptoms. Each participant in the prospective study had whole blood, serum and a nasopharyngeal or oropharyngeal swab collected by mobile phlebotomists. Participants in the prospective study had the option to provide additional blood draws and questionnaires over a roughly two-month period. Prospective study blood samples were shipped either frozen or at room temperature before DNA extraction. The CDR1 and CDR2 encoded by the germline V gene are SGHRS and YFSETQ. The CDR3 numbers 17 residues from cysteine through phenylalanine. The retained sequence is limited to the CDR3, 51 bases, with the frame set at the first base. V ends up 4 bases short and J 4 bases short, with an unmatched junction base count of 12.

Turning to this clone: Its antigen remains undetermined. One base away there is no much larger clone; base qualities are not given.

TCRbeta CDR3 regions were amplified from genomic DNA by means of the immunoSEQ Assay, a bias-controlled multiplex PCR. In the authors' own workflow: The number of nucleated cells in each sample was estimated from the amplification of reference gene primers within the assay. To quantify the absolute abundance of each unique TCRbeta CDR3 rearrangement, sequence reads were collapsed and filtered. For each sample, productive Simpson clonality was calculated by taking the square root of Simpson's diversity index across productive rearrangements. Drawn from immuneACCESS, this table holds only the in-frame rearrangements with V and J called that TCRdb kept. Clones are partly lost; checked studies trace under half to an unresolved V gene and leave the rest unexplained. V, J and clone size are taken as reported in that table, and D and trimming were inferred from the DNA itself. Here the sample has under 200,000 clones; about 86% occur a single time. Around 7.1% of the sample comes from the top ten.

The sequence was obtained from a man aged 50 to 60 who had recovered from COVID-19. The receptor chain draws on TRBV5-1 and TRBJ1-2, and TRBD1 matches 11 of the central bases. Sequenced input: PBMCs or T cells enriched from blood (not recorded which). The base sequence is TGCGCCAGCAGCAACTACGGACAGGGGGCAAATCTCTATGGCTACACCTTC. This sequence encodes CASSNYGQGANLYGYTF.